Following are 16 T cell receptor beta chains from one sample sequenced in a study of blood T cells in healthy people across ages. Alongside a J-beta primer mix, a sample-barcoded 5' primer served in a second PCR lasting roughly 6 to 11 cycles. Each CDR3 protein is one row after TCRdb ran MiXCR on the 5' RACE reads. The data show more than 900,000 distinct CDR3 sequences, roughly a quarter seen once. This sample also belongs to another study, concerning T cells of mothers and their children.

Sequencing was performed on blood. Receptors originate from a girl aged 2 to 10 in good health.

This clonotype appeared a few times. This chain links TRBV19 with TRBJ2-1; 7 bases match TRBD2. The germline gives CDR1 LNHDA, CDR2 SQIVND (reference sequence). This CDR3 has 16 residues. V trimming: 6 bases; J trimming: 0 bases; junction bases outside the gene matches: 8. CDR3 loop: CASRSSGYSSYNEQFF. The DNA for the CDR3 is TGTGCCAGTAGATCTAGCGGATATAGCTCCTACAATGAGCAGTTCTTC.

This chain joins TRBV7-9 and TRBJ2-5; no reliable D call. Trimming left V 1 base short and J 13 bases short, with 7 bases between. The CDR3 runs 10 residues. Germline V lookup: CDR1 SEHNR, CDR2 FQNEAQ (reference sequence). CDR3 DNA sequence: TGTGCCAGCAGCTTAGAAAGGTTGTACTTC. Protein sequence: CASSLERLYF.

V gene TRBV4-3 combines with J gene TRBJ1-2; D gene ambiguous. CDR3 length equals 15 residues. Germline V gene lookup returns CDR1 LGHNA and CDR2 YSLEER. V was pared by 0 bases and J by 7 bases, with 15 bases between. The CDR3 region has the DNA TGCGCCAGCAGCCAAGATCTTGACGGGTGGGTTGGCTACACCTTC. As protein: CASSQDLDGWVGYTF.

This chain connects TRBV20-1 to TRBJ1-4; D gene ambiguous. Per the germline V gene, CDR1 is DFQATT and CDR2 is SNEGSKA (reference sequence). This CDR3 has 14 residues. V was pared by 1 base and J by 3 bases, with 9 bases between. The CDR3 loop is CSARVFGANEKLFF. The CDR3 DNA reads as TGCAGTGCTAGAGTTTTTGGAGCTAATGAAAAACTGTTTTTT.

This clonotype has more than one count but fewer than ten. V is TRBV5-1 and J is TRBJ1-1; 7 bases fit TRBD1. Germline CDR1 is SGHRS and CDR2 is YFSETQ. Unmatched junction bases numbered 13, after V lost 4 bases and J lost 7 bases. This CDR3 has 15 residues. Written as DNA, the CDR3 is TGCGCCAGCAGCATAGGGACAGTGTCTCCCCTTGAAGCTTTCTTT. Its translation is CASSIGTVSPLEAFF.

In regard to this clonotype: At one end, the junction sequence differs from germline, possibly due to a read error. The chain recombines TRBV7-9 with TRBJ2-3; maybe TRBD1 (6 bases). The CDR3 has 13 residues. CDR1 is SEHNR, CDR2 FQNEAQ, per germline (reference sequence). CDR3 bases: TGTGCCAGCAGCCCACAGGGAACAGGTACGCAGTATTTT. This codes for CASSPQGTGTQYF.

CDR3 in amino acids: CASSLHLLQETQYF. Written as DNA, the CDR3 is TGTGCCAGCAGCTTACATTTACTCCAAGAGACCCAGTACTTC. The chain is built from TRBV7-8 and TRBJ2-1; D unclear. The J call may be in error: the DNA end matches TRBJ2-5 better. This CDR3 has 14 residues. CDR1 and CDR2 from the germline V gene are SGHVS and FQNEAQ.

This clonotype was observed a handful of times. CDR3 sequence (DNA): TGTGCCAGCAGCGTTGACACCCCGATAACCTCTGGGGCCAACGTCCTGACTTTC. Residues: CASSVDTPITSGANVLTF. The rearrangement links TRBV7-3 to TRBJ2-6; no definite D call. CDR1 and CDR2 from the germline V gene are SGHTA and FQGTGA. The CDR3 runs to 18 residues. Deletions cut 5 bases from V and 0 bases from J, with 17 bases between.

The chain is built from TRBV20-1 and TRBJ1-6; 7 nucleotides align to TRBD1. CDR3 length: 11 residues. Germline loops: CDR1 DFQATT, CDR2 SNEGSKA (reference sequence). The ends lost 6 bases at V and 17 bases at J; junction bases unmatched: 10. The CDR3 sequence is CSADLQGKFHF. Here the CDR3 DNA reads TGCAGTGCCGATCTACAGGGGAAATTCCACTTT.

The V gene is TRBV5-4, the J gene TRBJ2-3; 8 bases map to TRBD2. CDR1 is SGHNT, CDR2 YYREEE, per germline (reference sequence). The length of the CDR3 is 16 residues. With 0 bases clipped from V and 7 bases from J, the junction kept 10 bases outside the gene matches. The CDR3 sequence: CASSLAGGLGTHTQYF. DNA of the CDR3: TGTGCCAGCAGCTTGGCCGGGGGACTAGGAACACATACGCAGTATTTT.

This chain connects TRBV7-2 to TRBJ2-3, with 11 bases lining up with TRBD2. V trimming: 0 bases; J trimming: 9 bases; junction bases outside the gene matches: 5. Germline V gene data show CDR1 as SGHTA and CDR2 as FQGNSA. This CDR3 contains 15 residues. The CDR3 region is CASSLALAGGGTQYF. In nucleotides, the CDR3 is TGTGCCAGCAGCTTAGCTCTAGCGGGGGGTGGGACGCAGTATTTT.

J is TRBJ2-1 and V is TRBV27; 7 nucleotides agree with TRBD2. This CDR3 comprises 14 residues. Germline V gives CDR1 MNHEY, CDR2 SMNVEV (reference sequence). Losses at the gene ends were 8 bases for V and 7 bases for J; bases not matched to a gene: 11. The CDR3 DNA reads TGTGCCAGCCACCCGGGGGAGGGCCGGAATGAGCAGTTCTTC. Translation gives CASHPGEGRNEQFF.

The chain combines TRBV20-1 with TRBJ2-3; D is undetermined. V lost 0 bases and J lost 2, with 6 bases in between. The length of the CDR3 is 13 residues. Germline assignment: CDR1 DFQATT and CDR2 SNEGSKA (reference sequence). The CDR3 spells CSARDELTDTQYF. For the CDR3, the DNA is TGCAGTGCTAGAGACGAGCTCACAGATACGCAGTATTTT.

This chain links TRBV3-1 with TRBJ2-7; D is undetermined. Gene TRBJ2-1 matches the end of the DNA better, so the J call may be wrong. CDR1 is LGHDT and CDR2 is YNNKEL in the germline V gene (reference sequence). This CDR3 spans 11 amino acids. CDR3 bases: TGTGCCAGCAGCCAAACTATAGAGCAGTTCTTC. Amino acid sequence: CASSQTIEQFF.

The J gene is TRBJ1-2, the V gene TRBV6-5; D gene unclear. Germline loops: CDR1 MNHEY, CDR2 SVGAGI. The CDR3 has 15 amino acids. The ends were cut back, 5 bases at V and 4 bases at J, with 17 bases in the middle. The CDR3 DNA sequence: TGTGCCAGCAGTCATCCGGACGGCTTGTCCTATGGCTACACCTTC. It codes for CASSHPDGLSYGYTF.

The rearrangement links TRBV12-3 or TRBV12-4 to TRBJ2-7; D unresolved. Trimming took off 6 bases at V and 7 bases at J, with 16 bases between the two ends. The CDR3 covers 13 residues. Here the CDR3 DNA reads TGTGCCAGCAGCCGAGGCGACAACCTAGAGCAGTACTTC. Translated, it gives CASSRGDNLEQYF.